Listed below are T cell receptor beta chains from one sample, sequenced in a study of CD8 T cells in Susac syndrome. TCRdb used MiXCR to reprocess the immunoSEQ multiplex PCR reads, holding one entry per CDR3 protein. The table lists approximately 150,000 distinct CDR3 sequences, 80% of them singletons. Sequenced material: CD8+ T cells from PBMCs. These receptors all come from a human donor with multiple sclerosis. CDR3s include the opening cysteine and the closing phenylalanine or tryptophan. A D gene is named only where the DNA matches it firmly. Not every row has a clone size; where given, it reads once, few, many or a size class.

d_call,v_call,clone_size,j_call,cdr3_aa,cdr3_nt
.,TRBV4-1,.,TRBJ2-1,CASSHSDEQFF,TGCGCCAGCAGCCATAGTGATGAGCAGTTCTTC
.,TRBV12-3/TRBV12-4,.,TRBJ1-1,CASSMSKARGTEAFF,TGTGCCAGCAGCATGTCTAAAGCTCGCGGGACTGAAGCTTTCTTT
.,TRBV24-1,.,TRBJ2-2,CATSDWGREPVNTGELFF,TGTGCCACCAGTGATTGGGGCAGGGAACCGGTGAACACCGGGGAGCTGTTTTTT
.,TRBV27,.,TRBJ2-1,CASSFGSYNEQFF,TGTGCCAGCAGTTTTGGAAGCTACAATGAGCAGTTCTTC
.,TRBV6-5,.,TRBJ2-1,CASRLGHEQFF,TGTGCCAGCAGGTTAGGTCATGAGCAGTTCTTC
TRBD1,TRBV27,.,TRBJ1-4,CASSRTGANEKLFF,TGTGCCAGCAGTCGGACAGGGGCTAATGAAAAACTGTTTTTT
.,TRBV2,.,TRBJ2-3,CASSGFLSSTDTQYF,TGTGCCAGCAGTGGATTTCTCTCAAGCACAGATACGCAGTATTTT
.,TRBV5-5,.,TRBJ2-5,CASSEKLAGETQYF,TGTGCCAGCTCTGAGAAGCTTGCCGGGGAGACCCAGTACTTC
.,TRBV2,.,TRBJ1-5,CASSVWSNQPQHF,TGTGCCAGCAGTGTGTGGAGCAATCAGCCCCAGCATTTT
TRBD1,TRBV28,.,TRBJ1-2,CASRPRDSGVGGYTF,TGTGCCAGCAGGCCCCGGGACAGTGGAGTCGGGGGCTACACCTTC
.,TRBV7-9,.,TRBJ2-5,CASSPRALRETQYF,TGTGCCAGCAGCCCCCGGGCCTTACGAGAGACCCAGTACTTC
.,TRBV13,.,TRBJ1-5,CASSLGPGNQPQHF,TGTGCCAGCAGCTTAGGGCCAGGGAATCAGCCCCAGCATTTT
.,TRBV3-1,.,TRBJ1-5,CASSQDVRSNQPQHF,TGTGCCAGCAGCCAAGACGTACGAAGCAATCAGCCCCAGCATTTT
.,TRBV24-1,.,TRBJ1-5,CATRSDFSVAEGQGQPQHF,TGTGCCACCAGGAGTGATTTCTCAGTGGCGGAGGGGCAAGGTCAGCCCCAGCATTTT
.,TRBV30,.,TRBJ2-2,CAWSDEPNTGELFF,TGTGCCTGGAGTGACGAACCAAACACCGGGGAGCTGTTTTTT
.,TRBV19,once,TRBJ1-1,CASSRRSEAFF,TGTGCCAGTAGTAGGCGGAGTGAAGCTTTCTTT
.,TRBV7-2,.,TRBJ2-5,CASNQQGRETQYF,TGTGCCAGCAACCAACAGGGTAGAGAGACCCAGTACTTC
TRBD1,TRBV4-2,.,TRBJ2-2,CASSQGTGAVPGELFF,TGTGCCAGCAGCCAAGGGACAGGGGCTGTACCCGGGGAGCTGTTTTTT
.,TRBV2,.,TRBJ2-3,CASSAQHITDTQYF,TGTGCCAGCAGTGCCCAACATATCACAGATACGCAGTATTTT
.,TRBV5-6,few,TRBJ2-3,CASSLRPDTQYF,TGTGCCAGCAGCTTGAGGCCAGATACGCAGTATTTT
.,TRBV28,once,TRBJ2-2,CASSPRYRERIAGELFF,TGTGCCAGCAGTCCTAGATACAGGGAACGGATCGCCGGGGAGCTGTTTTTT
.,TRBV19,.,TRBJ1-1,CASSIRGSTEAFF,TGTGCCAGTAGTATTAGGGGGAGTACTGAAGCTTTCTTT
TRBD1,TRBV19,.,TRBJ2-2,CASSDRVGSGELFF,TGTGCCAGTAGTGACAGGGTGGGGAGCGGGGAGCTGTTTTTT
.,TRBV19,.,TRBJ2-2,CAIGPATGELFF,TGTGCTATCGGACCAGCCACCGGGGAGCTGTTTTTT
TRBD2,TRBV19,.,TRBJ2-1,CASSIPSGRAKNEQFF,TGTGCCAGTAGTATCCCTAGCGGGAGGGCCAAGAATGAGCAGTTCTTC
.,TRBV27,.,TRBJ1-2,CASSLRGDAGYTF,TGTGCCAGCAGTTTGCGGGGGGATGCTGGCTACACCTTC
.,TRBV2,.,TRBJ1-5,CASRETGSLNQPQHF,TGTGCCAGCAGGGAAACAGGGTCCCTCAATCAGCCCCAGCATTTT
.,TRBV19,.,TRBJ1-4,CASSWGGAGDEKLFF,TGTGCCAGTAGCTGGGGGGGAGCCGGGGATGAAAAACTGTTTTTT
.,TRBV13,.,TRBJ2-1,CASSREENNEQFF,TGTGCCAGCAGCAGGGAAGAAAACAATGAGCAGTTCTTC
.,TRBV6-5,few,TRBJ2-5,CASSLYGGAGETQYF,TGTGCCAGCAGTTTGTATGGGGGCGCGGGGGAGACCCAGTACTTC
.,TRBV10-3,.,TRBJ2-6,CAISDKGGANVLTF,TGTGCCATCAGTGATAAGGGTGGGGCCAACGTCCTGACTTTC
.,TRBV7-9,.,TRBJ2-7,CASSFSGEQYF,TGTGCCAGCAGCTTTAGTGGGGAGCAGTACTTC
TRBD2,TRBV11-2,.,TRBJ2-6,CASGGASTAGGLSGANVLTF,TGTGCCAGCGGCGGGGCCTCCACGGCGGGAGGGCTCTCTGGGGCCAACGTCCTGACTTTC
TRBD2,TRBV5-1,.,TRBJ2-3,CASSSGTSDTDTQYF,TGCGCCAGCAGCTCCGGGACTAGCGACACAGATACGCAGTATTTT
.,TRBV4-1,.,TRBJ2-1,CASSQDRGLPYNEQFF,TGCGCCAGCAGCCAAGACCGGGGGCTCCCCTACAATGAGCAGTTCTTC
TRBD1,TRBV19,.,TRBJ1-5,CASRQGAQPQHF,TGTGCCAGTAGACAGGGGGCTCAGCCCCAGCATTTT
.,TRBV19,.,TRBJ1-2,CASSIVPGSYGYTF,TGTGCCAGTAGTATAGTTCCGGGATCCTATGGCTACACCTTC
.,TRBV29-1,.,TRBJ1-1,CSVEGGRPEAFF,TGCAGCGTTGAGGGTGGTAGGCCTGAAGCTTTCTTT
.,TRBV12-3/TRBV12-4,.,TRBJ2-3,CASKGPAATGTDTQYF,TGTGCCAGCAAAGGGCCGGCTGCCACGGGCACAGATACGCAGTATTTT
.,TRBV7-9,.,TRBJ1-6,CASSLLGTYNSPLHF,TGTGCCAGCAGCTTACTTGGGACCTATAATTCACCCCTCCACTTT